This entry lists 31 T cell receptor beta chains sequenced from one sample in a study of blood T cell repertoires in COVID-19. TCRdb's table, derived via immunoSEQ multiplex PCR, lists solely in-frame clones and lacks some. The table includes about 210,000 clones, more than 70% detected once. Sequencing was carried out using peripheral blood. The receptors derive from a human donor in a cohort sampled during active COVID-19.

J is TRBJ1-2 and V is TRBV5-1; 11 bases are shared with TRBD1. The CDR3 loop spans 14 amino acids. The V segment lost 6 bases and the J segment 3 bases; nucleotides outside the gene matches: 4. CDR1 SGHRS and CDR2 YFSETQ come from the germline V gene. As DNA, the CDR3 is TGCGCCAGCACCGGACAGGGGGCGGACTATGGCTACACCTTC. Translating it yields CASTGQGADYGYTF.

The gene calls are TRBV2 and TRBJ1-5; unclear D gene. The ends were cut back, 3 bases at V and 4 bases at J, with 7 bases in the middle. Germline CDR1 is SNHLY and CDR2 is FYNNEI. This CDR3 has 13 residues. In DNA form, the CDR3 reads TGTGCCAGCAGTGAGGAGGTTAATCAGCCCCAGCATTTT. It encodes CASSEEVNQPQHF. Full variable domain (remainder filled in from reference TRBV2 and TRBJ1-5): EPEVTQTPSHQVTQMGQEVILRCVPISNHLYFYWYRQILGQKVEFLVSFYNNEISEKSEIFDDQFSVERPDGSNFTLKIRSTKLEDSAMYFCASSEEVNQPQHFGDGTRLSIL.

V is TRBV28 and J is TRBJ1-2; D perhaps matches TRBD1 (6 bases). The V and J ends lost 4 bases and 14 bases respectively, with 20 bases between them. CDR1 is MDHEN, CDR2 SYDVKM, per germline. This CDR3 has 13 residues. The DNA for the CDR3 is TGTGCCAGCAGTTCTGGACAGCGCTTTATTGAGACCTTC. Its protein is CASSSGQRFIETF.

Written as DNA, the CDR3 is TGTGCCAGCAGTCCCATCCCTCGGGGGGTCTATGGCTACACCTTC. This encodes CASSPIPRGVYGYTF. The V gene is TRBV28, the J gene TRBJ1-2, with D perhaps TRBD1 (5 bases). This CDR3 has 15 residues. The V gene's germline CDR1 is MDHEN and CDR2 SYDVKM. The V end lost 5 bases, the J end lost 4 bases, and 17 bases lay between the germline ends.

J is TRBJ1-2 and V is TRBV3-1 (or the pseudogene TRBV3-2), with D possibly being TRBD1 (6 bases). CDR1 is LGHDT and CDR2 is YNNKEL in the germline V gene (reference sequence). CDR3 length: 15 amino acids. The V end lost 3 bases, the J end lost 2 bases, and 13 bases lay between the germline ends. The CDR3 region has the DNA TGTGCCAGCAGCCAGGGGGCCACAGCAAACTATGGCTACACCTTC. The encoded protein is CASSQGATANYGYTF.

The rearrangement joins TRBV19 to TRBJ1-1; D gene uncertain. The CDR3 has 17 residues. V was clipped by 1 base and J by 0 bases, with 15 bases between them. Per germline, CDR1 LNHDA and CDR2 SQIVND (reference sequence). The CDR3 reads CASSIASSRPMNTEAFF. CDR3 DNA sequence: TGTGCCAGTAGTATAGCCAGTTCTAGGCCCATGAACACTGAAGCTTTCTTT.

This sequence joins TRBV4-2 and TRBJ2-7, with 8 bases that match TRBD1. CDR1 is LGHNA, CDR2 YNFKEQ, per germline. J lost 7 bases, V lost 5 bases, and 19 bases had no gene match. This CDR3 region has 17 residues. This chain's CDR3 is CASSKYFGQGGMGEQYF. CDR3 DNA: TGTGCCAGCAGCAAATACTTCGGACAGGGCGGTATGGGTGAGCAGTACTTC.

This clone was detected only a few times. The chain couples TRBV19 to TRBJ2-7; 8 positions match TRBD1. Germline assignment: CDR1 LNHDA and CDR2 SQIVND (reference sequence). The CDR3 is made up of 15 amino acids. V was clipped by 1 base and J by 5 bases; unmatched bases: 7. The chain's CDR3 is CASSIGSAGGNEQYF. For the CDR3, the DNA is TGTGCCAGTAGTATAGGATCGGCAGGGGGCAACGAGCAGTACTTC.

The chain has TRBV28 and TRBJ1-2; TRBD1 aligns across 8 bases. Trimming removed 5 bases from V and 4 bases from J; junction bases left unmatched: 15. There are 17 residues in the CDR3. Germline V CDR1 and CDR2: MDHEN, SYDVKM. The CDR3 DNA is TGTGCCAGCAGTCGCCACAGGGGGACCCTATACCGCTATGGCTACACCTTC. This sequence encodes CASSRHRGTLYRYGYTF.

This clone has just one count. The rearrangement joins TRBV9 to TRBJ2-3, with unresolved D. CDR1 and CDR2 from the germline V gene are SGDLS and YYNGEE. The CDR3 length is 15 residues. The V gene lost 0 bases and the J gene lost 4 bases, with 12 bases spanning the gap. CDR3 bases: TGTGCCAGCAGCGTAGGGGCCCTCCACCCAGATACGCAGTATTTT. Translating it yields CASSVGALHPDTQYF.

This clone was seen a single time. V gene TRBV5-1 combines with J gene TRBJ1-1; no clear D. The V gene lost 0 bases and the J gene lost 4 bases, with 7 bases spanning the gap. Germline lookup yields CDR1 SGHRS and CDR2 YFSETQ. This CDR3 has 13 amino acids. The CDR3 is CASSLDISTEAFF. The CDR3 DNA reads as TGCGCCAGCAGCTTGGATATCAGCACTGAAGCTTTCTTT. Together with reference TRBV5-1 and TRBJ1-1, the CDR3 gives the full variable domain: KAGVTQTPRYLIKTRGQQVTLSCSPISGHRSVSWYQQTPGQGLQFLFEYFSETQRNKGNFPGRFSGRQFSNSRSEMNVSTLELGDSALYLCASSLDISTEAFFGQGTRLTVV.

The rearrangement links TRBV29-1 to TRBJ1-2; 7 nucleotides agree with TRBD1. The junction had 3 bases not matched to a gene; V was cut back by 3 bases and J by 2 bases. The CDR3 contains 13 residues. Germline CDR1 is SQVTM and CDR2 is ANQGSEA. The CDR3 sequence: CSVDRGGNYGYTF. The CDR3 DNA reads TGCAGCGTTGATCGAGGGGGCAACTATGGCTACACCTTC.

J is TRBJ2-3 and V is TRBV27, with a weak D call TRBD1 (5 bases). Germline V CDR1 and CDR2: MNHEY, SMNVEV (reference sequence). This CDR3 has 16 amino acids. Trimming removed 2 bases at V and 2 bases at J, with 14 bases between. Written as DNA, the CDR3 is TGTGCCAGCAGTTTAAGGTGGCAGGGCGCCACAGATACGCAGTATTTT. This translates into CASSLRWQGATDTQYF.

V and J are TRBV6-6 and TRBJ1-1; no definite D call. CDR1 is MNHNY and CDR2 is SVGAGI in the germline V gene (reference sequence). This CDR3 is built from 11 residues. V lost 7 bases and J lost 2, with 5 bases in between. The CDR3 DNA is TGTGCCAGCACCACAAACACTGAAGCTTTCTTT. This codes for CASTTNTEAFF.

In DNA form, the CDR3 reads TGCGCCAGCAGCCAAGATATTACCGGGGAGCTGTTTTTT. Its protein is CASSQDITGELFF. V is TRBV4-3 and J is TRBJ2-2; no clear D gene. Germline CDR1 is LGHNA and CDR2 is YSLEER. The CDR3 is 13 amino acids. The ends were cut back, 0 bases at V and 5 bases at J, with 4 bases in the middle.

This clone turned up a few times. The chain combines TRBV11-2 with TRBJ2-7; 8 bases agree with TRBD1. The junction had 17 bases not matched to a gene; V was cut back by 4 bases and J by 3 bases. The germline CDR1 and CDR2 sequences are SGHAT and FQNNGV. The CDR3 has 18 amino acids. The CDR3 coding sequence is TGTGCCAGCAGCTCCATTCTCCGCGAAAAGGACAGGGACTACGAGCAGTACTTC. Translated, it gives CASSSILREKDRDYEQYF. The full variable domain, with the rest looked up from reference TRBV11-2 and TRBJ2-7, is EAGVAQSPRYKIIEKRQSVAFWCNPISGHATLYWYQQILGQGPKLLIQFQNNGVVDDSQLPKDRFSAERLKGVDSTLKIQPAKLEDSAVYLCASSSILREKDRDYEQYFGPGTRLTVT.

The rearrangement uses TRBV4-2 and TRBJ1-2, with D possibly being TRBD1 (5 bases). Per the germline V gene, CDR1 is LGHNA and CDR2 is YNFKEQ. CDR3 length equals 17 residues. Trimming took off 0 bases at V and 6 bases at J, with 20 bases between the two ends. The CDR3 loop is CASSQDRGSVSAHGYTF. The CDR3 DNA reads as TGTGCCAGCAGCCAAGATCGGGGGTCGGTTTCTGCTCATGGCTACACCTTC.

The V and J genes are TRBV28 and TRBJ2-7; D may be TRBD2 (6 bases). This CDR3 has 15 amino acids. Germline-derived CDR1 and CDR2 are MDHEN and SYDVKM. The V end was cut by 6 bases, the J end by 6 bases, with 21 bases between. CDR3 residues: CASSLPRGSRGEQYF. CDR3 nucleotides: TGTGCCAGCAGCCTACCCCGGGGGTCAAGAGGCGAGCAGTACTTC.

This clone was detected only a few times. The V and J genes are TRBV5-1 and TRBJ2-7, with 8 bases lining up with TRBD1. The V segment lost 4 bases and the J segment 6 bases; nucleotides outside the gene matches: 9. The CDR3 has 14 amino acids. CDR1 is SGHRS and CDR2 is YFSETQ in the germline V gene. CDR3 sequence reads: CASSPRQGSGEQYF. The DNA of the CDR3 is TGCGCCAGCAGCCCCCGACAGGGGTCTGGCGAGCAGTACTTC.

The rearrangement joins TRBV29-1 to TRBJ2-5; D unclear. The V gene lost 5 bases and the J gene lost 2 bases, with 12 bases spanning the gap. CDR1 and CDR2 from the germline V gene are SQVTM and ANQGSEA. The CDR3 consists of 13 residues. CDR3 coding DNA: TGCAGCGTTCGCCCGGGTGATCAAGAGACCCAGTACTTC. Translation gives CSVRPGDQETQYF.

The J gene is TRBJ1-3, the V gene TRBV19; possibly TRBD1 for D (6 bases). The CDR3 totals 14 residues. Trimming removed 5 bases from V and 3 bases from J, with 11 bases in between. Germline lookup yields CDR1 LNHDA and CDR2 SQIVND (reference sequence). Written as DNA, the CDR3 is TGTGCCAGTAGTCGCGCAGGGGTTGGAAACACCATATATTTT. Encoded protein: CASSRAGVGNTIYF. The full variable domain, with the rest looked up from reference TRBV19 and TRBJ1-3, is DGGITQSPKYLFRKEGQNVTLSCEQNLNHDAMYWYRQDPGQGLRLIYYSQIVNDFQKGDIAEGYSVSREKKESFPLTVTSAQKNPTAFYLCASSRAGVGNTIYFGEGSWLTVV.

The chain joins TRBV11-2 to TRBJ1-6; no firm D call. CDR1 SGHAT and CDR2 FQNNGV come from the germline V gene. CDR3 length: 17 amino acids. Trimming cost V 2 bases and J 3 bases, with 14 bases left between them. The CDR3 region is CASSLSLESHYNSPLHF. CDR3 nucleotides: TGTGCCAGCAGCTTATCCCTTGAGTCTCACTATAATTCACCCCTCCACTTT.

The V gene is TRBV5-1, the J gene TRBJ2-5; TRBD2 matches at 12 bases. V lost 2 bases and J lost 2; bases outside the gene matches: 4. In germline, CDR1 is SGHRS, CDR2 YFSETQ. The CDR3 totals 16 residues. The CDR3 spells CASSFKTSGGQETQYF. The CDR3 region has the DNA TGCGCCAGCAGCTTTAAGACTAGCGGGGGACAAGAGACCCAGTACTTC.

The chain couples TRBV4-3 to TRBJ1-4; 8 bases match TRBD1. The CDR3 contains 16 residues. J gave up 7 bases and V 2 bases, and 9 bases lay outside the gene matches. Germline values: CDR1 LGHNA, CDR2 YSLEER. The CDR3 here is CASSQFVDRAGEKLFF. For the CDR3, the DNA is TGCGCCAGCAGCCAATTCGTGGACAGGGCGGGTGAAAAACTGTTTTTT.

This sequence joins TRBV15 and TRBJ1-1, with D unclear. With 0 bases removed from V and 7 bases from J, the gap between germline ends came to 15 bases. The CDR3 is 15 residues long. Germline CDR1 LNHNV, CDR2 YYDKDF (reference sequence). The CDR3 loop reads CATSRDLKSSSEAFF. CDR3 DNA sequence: TGTGCCACCAGCAGAGACCTTAAATCTTCCAGTGAAGCTTTCTTT.

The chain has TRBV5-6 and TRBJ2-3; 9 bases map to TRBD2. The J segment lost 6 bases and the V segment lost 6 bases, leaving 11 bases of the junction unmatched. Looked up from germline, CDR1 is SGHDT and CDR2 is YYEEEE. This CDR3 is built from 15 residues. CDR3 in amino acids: CASTPSGTTSDTQYF. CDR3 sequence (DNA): TGTGCCAGCACTCCTAGCGGGACGACCTCCGATACGCAGTATTTT.

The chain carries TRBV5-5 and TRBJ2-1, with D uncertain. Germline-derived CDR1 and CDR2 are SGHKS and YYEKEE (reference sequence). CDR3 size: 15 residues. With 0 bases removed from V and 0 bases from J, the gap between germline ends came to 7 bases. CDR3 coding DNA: TGTGCCAGCAGCTTGGCACAAAGCTCCTACAATGAGCAGTTCTTC. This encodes CASSLAQSSYNEQFF. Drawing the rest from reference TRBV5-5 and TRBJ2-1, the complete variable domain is DAGVTQSPTHLIKTRGQQVTLRCSPISGHKSVSWYQQVLGQGPQFIFQYYEKEERGRGNFPDRFSARQFPNYSSELNVNALLLGDSALYLCASSLAQSSYNEQFFGPGTRLTVL.

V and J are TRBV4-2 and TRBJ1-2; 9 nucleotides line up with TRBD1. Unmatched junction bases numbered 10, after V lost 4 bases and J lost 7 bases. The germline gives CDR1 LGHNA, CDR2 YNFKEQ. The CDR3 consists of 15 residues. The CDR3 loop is CASSPWTGEGGGYTF. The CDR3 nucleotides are TGTGCCAGCAGCCCCTGGACAGGGGAAGGCGGTGGCTACACCTTC.

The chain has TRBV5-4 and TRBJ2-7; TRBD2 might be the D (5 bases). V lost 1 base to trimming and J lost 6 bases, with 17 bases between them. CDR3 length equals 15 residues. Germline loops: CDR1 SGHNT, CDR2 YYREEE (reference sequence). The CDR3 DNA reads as TGTGCCAGCAGCTTGCGCGCGGGTGGACGCTGCGAGCAGTACTTC. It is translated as CASSLRAGGRCEQYF.

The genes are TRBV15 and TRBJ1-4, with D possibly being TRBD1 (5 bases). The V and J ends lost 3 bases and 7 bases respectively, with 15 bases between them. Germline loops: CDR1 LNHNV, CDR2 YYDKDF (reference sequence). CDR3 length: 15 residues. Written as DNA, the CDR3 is TGTGCCACCAGCAGGGGGGAGTCGGGAGGTGAAAAACTGTTTTTT. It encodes CATSRGESGGEKLFF.

The CDR3 DNA sequence: TGTGCCAGCCAGATGGGTAGCGGGAGGGCCGAAGAGACCCAGTACTTC. Amino acids: CASQMGSGRAEETQYF. The rearrangement uses TRBV2 and TRBJ2-5; 11 bases are shared with TRBD2. Germline V gene lookup returns CDR1 SNHLY and CDR2 FYNNEI. This CDR3 contains 16 residues. Unmatched junction bases numbered 11, after V lost 8 bases and J lost 3 bases.